This is a list of T cell receptor beta chains from one sample in a study of neurological immune-mediated disorders. A single record per CDR3 protein comes from TCRdb applying MiXCR to the 5' RACE reads. The sample shows more than 55,000 distinct CDR3 sequences, more than 8% of them seen only once. Sequencing input: PBMCs. These receptors originate from a man aged 25-45 years in good health. Each CDR3 is given with its conserved first and last residue. A D gene is named only where the DNA matches it firmly. A row's size may be missing; if present it is once, few, many or a size class.

TRBV7-2,many,TRBJ2-5,TRBD2,CASSLGLLAHQETQYF,TGTGCCAGCAGCTTAGGATTACTAGCGCACCAAGAGACCCAGTACTTC
TRBV5-1,many,TRBJ2-5,TRBD2,CASSSSGGLETQYF,TGCGCCAGCAGCTCGTCGGGGGGGCTAGAGACCCAGTACTTC
TRBV18,-,TRBJ2-3,TRBD1,CASSPWTGGTDTQYF,TGTGCCAGCTCACCGTGGACAGGGGGCACAGATACGCAGTATTTT
TRBV6-2/TRBV6-3,many,TRBJ2-2,-,CASSSGSTGELFF,TGTGCCAGCAGTTCAGGGAGCACCGGGGAGCTGTTTTTT
TRBV20-1,many,TRBJ2-7,-,CSARRQGTYEQYF,TGCAGTGCTAGGAGGCAGGGGACCTACGAGCAGTACTTC
TRBV3-1,many,TRBJ2-1,-,CASSQIGVGEQFF,TGTGCCAGCAGCCAAATTGGGGTTGGAGAGCAGTTCTTC
TRBV6-2/TRBV6-3,many,TRBJ2-7,-,CASSSPRRAYEQYF,TGTGCCAGCAGTTCCCCTAGACGGGCCTACGAGCAGTACTTC
TRBV5-1,many,TRBJ1-5,-,CASDINQPQHF,TGCGCCAGCGACATCAATCAGCCCCAGCATTTT
TRBV7-3,many,TRBJ2-7,-,CASSRDITYEQYF,TGTGCCAGCAGCCGCGACATCACCTACGAGCAGTACTTC
TRBV11-2,-,TRBJ2-3,-,CASSHNDPDTQYF,TGTGCCAGCAGCCACAATGACCCAGATACGCAGTATTTT
TRBV7-2,-,TRBJ1-5,TRBD1,CASSAWDSSNQPQHF,TGTGCCAGCAGCGCATGGGACAGCAGCAATCAGCCCCAGCATTTT
TRBV5-1,many,TRBJ2-7,-,CASSLEVRTPGDEQYF,TGCGCCAGCAGCTTGGAGGTTCGGACCCCCGGGGACGAGCAGTACTTC
TRBV29-1,many,TRBJ2-1,TRBD2,CSVEGTSSNEQFF,TGCAGCGTTGAAGGGACTAGCAGCAATGAGCAGTTCTTC
TRBV5-1,many,TRBJ2-5,-,CASAGGAGQETQYF,TGCGCCAGCGCCGGAGGAGCCGGCCAAGAGACCCAGTACTTC
TRBV24-1,many,TRBJ2-3,-,CATGEGDTQYF,TGTGCCACCGGTGAGGGAGATACGCAGTATTTT
TRBV9,many,TRBJ2-3,TRBD2,CASSVGSGGGADTQYF,TGTGCCAGCAGCGTAGGGAGCGGGGGGGGAGCAGATACGCAGTATTTT
TRBV20-1,many,TRBJ2-2,-,CSASYDGNTGELFF,TGCAGTGCTAGCTACGACGGGAACACCGGGGAGCTGTTTTTT
TRBV25-1,many,TRBJ2-5,-,CASSEGPFQETQYF,TGTGCCAGCAGTGAAGGCCCTTTCCAAGAGACCCAGTACTTC
TRBV5-1,many,TRBJ1-2,-,CASSLTGESYGYTF,TGCGCCAGCAGCTTGACGGGGGAGTCCTATGGCTACACCTTC
TRBV29-1,many,TRBJ2-3,-,CSVEEITDTQYF,TGCAGCGTTGAAGAGATTACAGATACGCAGTATTTT
TRBV11-3,many,TRBJ2-3,-,CASSSGPVTDTQYF,TGTGCCAGCAGCTCGGGACCAGTCACAGATACGCAGTATTTT
TRBV27,many,TRBJ1-2,TRBD1,CASRGQGASYTF,TGTGCCAGCAGGGGACAGGGGGCCAGCTACACCTTC
TRBV15,many,TRBJ1-5,TRBD1,CATSTNRGGNQPQHF,TGTGCCACCAGCACGAACAGGGGCGGCAATCAGCCCCAGCATTTT
TRBV11-3,many,TRBJ1-1,TRBD1,CASSPARTGATEAFF,TGTGCCAGCAGCCCAGCGCGGACAGGGGCCACTGAAGCTTTCTTT
TRBV19,many,TRBJ1-1,TRBD1,CASSIVSGGNEAFF,TGTGCCAGTAGTATAGTTTCAGGGGGCAATGAAGCTTTCTTT
TRBV5-5,-,TRBJ2-5,-,CASSFTDLETQYF,TGTGCCAGCAGCTTCACAGACTTGGAGACCCAGTACTTC
TRBV27,many,TRBJ1-5,-,CASSLGGYQPQHF,TGTGCCAGCAGTTTAGGGGGGTATCAGCCCCAGCATTTT
TRBV25-1,many,TRBJ2-7,-,CASSSGYEQYF,TGTGCCAGCAGTTCAGGATACGAGCAGTACTTC
TRBV19,-,TRBJ2-3,TRBD2,CASTSGLAGYTDTQYF,TGTGCCAGCACCTCGGGGCTAGCGGGATACACAGATACGCAGTATTTT
TRBV20-1,many,TRBJ2-2,TRBD2,CSVTDRGLAGGSGELFF,TGCAGTGTTACGGACCGAGGGCTAGCGGGAGGTTCCGGGGAGCTGTTTTTT
TRBV9,many,TRBJ2-3,-,CASNRDPTDTQYF,TGTGCCAGCAACCGGGACCCCACAGATACGCAGTATTTT
TRBV10-3,-,TRBJ1-2,-,CAISGGYGYTF,TGTGCCATCAGTGGCGGGTATGGCTACACCTTC
TRBV18,-,TRBJ1-3,-,CASSPLGLSGNTIYF,TGTGCCAGCTCACCGTTGGGGCTCTCTGGAAACACCATATATTTT
TRBV6-4,many,TRBJ2-3,-,CASSLAEGTDTQYF,TGTGCCAGCAGCTTAGCGGAAGGCACAGATACGCAGTATTTT
TRBV7-2,many,TRBJ1-4,-,CASSFSALGAGNEKLFF,TGTGCCAGCAGCTTTTCCGCCCTAGGGGCCGGTAATGAAAAACTGTTTTTT
TRBV28,medium-sized,TRBJ2-7,-,CASSSAAGDEQYF,TGTGCCAGCAGTTCGGCGGCCGGCGACGAGCAGTACTTC
TRBV5-1,many,TRBJ2-7,TRBD2,CASSPRISGSSYEQYF,TGCGCCAGCAGCCCGAGGATTAGCGGGAGCTCCTACGAGCAGTACTTC
TRBV25-1,-,TRBJ2-7,-,CASILGNSYEQYF,-
TRBV28,many,TRBJ2-7,-,CASLSWGAQEEQYF,TGTGCCAGCCTTTCCTGGGGGGCGCAGGAGGAGCAGTACTTC
TRBV29-1,many,TRBJ1-2,-,CSVEDSPANYGYTF,TGCAGCGTGGAAGACAGCCCAGCTAACTATGGCTACACCTTC
TRBV6-5,many,TRBJ1-2,-,CASSSQRVNYGYTF,TGTGCCAGCAGTTCCCAAAGGGTTAACTATGGCTACACCTTC
TRBV12-3/TRBV12-4,many,TRBJ2-6,-,CASSSAVFNKKVNVLTF,TGTGCCAGCAGTTCCGCTGTCTTCAACAAGAAGGTCAACGTCCTGACTTTC
TRBV6-4,many,TRBJ2-3,-,CASSDSYGGAFTDTQYF,TGTGCCAGCAGTGACTCGTATGGGGGGGCCTTTACAGATACGCAGTATTTT